These T cell receptor beta chains were read from a single sample in a study of blood T cell repertoires in COVID-19. Produced via immunoSEQ multiplex PCR; TCRdb's table is partial and in-frame only. The sample contains more than 100,000 clones, around 81% of which appear only once. Material for sequencing was peripheral blood. The receptor source for this set is an older woman with active or convalescent COVID-19. The CDR3 runs from the conserved cysteine through the conserved F or W. The D gene is left open where the match is weak. Only part of the rows carry a size: once, few, many, or a class if the clone is expanded.

clone size	D gene	J gene	V gene	CDR3 protein	CDR3 DNA
NA	NA	TRBJ1-1	TRBV10-1	CASSDQGQGTEAFF	TGCGCCAGCAGTGATCAGGGGCAGGGAACTGAAGCTTTCTTT
NA	TRBD2	TRBJ2-7	TRBV5-4	CASSLEAGSYEQYF	TGTGCCAGCAGCTTGGAAGCGGGGTCCTACGAGCAGTACTTC
NA	NA	TRBJ1-2	TRBV5-6	CASSLNGGYTF	TGTGCCAGCAGCTTGAACGGTGGCTACACCTTC
NA	NA	TRBJ1-1	TRBV2	CASSVRGENTEAFF	TGTGCCAGCAGTGTCCGGGGAGAGAACACTGAAGCTTTCTTT
NA	NA	TRBJ2-3	TRBV28	CASSGGVSTDTQYF	TGTGCCAGCAGTGGCGGGGTTAGCACAGATACGCAGTATTTT
NA	NA	TRBJ1-4	TRBV3-1/TRBV3-2	CASSQGVGGGEKLFF	TGTGCCAGCAGCCAAGGTGTTGGAGGAGGGGAAAAACTGTTTTTT
NA	NA	TRBJ1-2	TRBV5-4	CASSLVSGRSGYTF	TGTGCCAGCAGCTTGGTATCCGGGAGGAGTGGCTACACCTTC
NA	NA	TRBJ2-3	TRBV24-1	CATSGPISGDSTDTQYF	TGTGCCACCAGTGGTCCCATTTCCGGGGACTCCACAGATACGCAGTATTTT
few	NA	TRBJ1-5	TRBV2	CASRGLVTGNQPQHF	TGTGCCAGCAGGGGCCTGGTAACGGGCAATCAGCCCCAGCATTTT
NA	TRBD1	TRBJ1-5	TRBV5-1	CASSLTGDQPQHF	TGCGCCAGCAGCTTAACAGGGGACCAGCCCCAGCATTTT
few	NA	TRBJ2-3	TRBV9	CASSVGLREGTDTQYF	TGTGCCAGCAGCGTAGGTCTGCGGGAAGGCACAGATACGCAGTATTTT
NA	TRBD1	TRBJ1-2	TRBV19	CASSILADREDGYTF	TGTGCCAGTAGTATCTTAGCGGACAGGGAGGATGGCTACACCTTC
NA	TRBD1	TRBJ2-3	TRBV19	CASGQGSADTQYF	TGTGCCAGTGGACAGGGTAGTGCAGATACGCAGTATTTT
hyperexpanded	TRBD1	TRBJ1-3	TRBV5-1	CASSPQGAGNTIYF	TGCGCCAGCAGCCCGCAGGGGGCTGGAAACACCATATATTTT
NA	NA	TRBJ2-7	TRBV19	CASSAQVSYEQYF	TGTGCCAGTAGTGCACAGGTCTCCTACGAGCAGTACTTC
NA	NA	TRBJ2-7	TRBV6-2/TRBV6-3	CASSLRPDSYEQYF	TGTGCCAGCAGCCTTCGGCCGGACAGCTACGAGCAGTACTTC